This T cell receptor (beta chain) was found in a study of blood T cell repertoires in COVID-19. At the level of the study: Samples came from the United States, Italy and Spain, spanning acute and convalescent COVID-19. PBMCs, B-cell-depleted T cells, or T cells provided the cDNA or gDNA that made up the material.

Authors' methods: Nucleated cell counts were estimated from reference gene primer amplification. The method was immunoSEQ multiplex PCR; TCRdb's version includes in-frame clones alone and lacks a portion of them. V, J and clone size are taken as reported in that table, and D and trimming were inferred from the DNA itself. The sample shows about 110,000 clones, roughly 85% of them seen only once. The CDR3 totals 13 residues. Germline CDR1 SGHRS, CDR2 YFSETQ. Trimming took off 4 bases at V and 2 bases at J, with 10 bases between the two ends. Input material: peripheral blood. The source is a human donor in a cohort sampled during active COVID-19. This chain connects TRBV5-1 to TRBJ2-7; D gene ambiguous. The CDR3 reads CASSGMGTYEQYF. CDR3 nucleotides: TGCGCCAGCAGCGGAATGGGCACCTACGAGCAGTACTTC.